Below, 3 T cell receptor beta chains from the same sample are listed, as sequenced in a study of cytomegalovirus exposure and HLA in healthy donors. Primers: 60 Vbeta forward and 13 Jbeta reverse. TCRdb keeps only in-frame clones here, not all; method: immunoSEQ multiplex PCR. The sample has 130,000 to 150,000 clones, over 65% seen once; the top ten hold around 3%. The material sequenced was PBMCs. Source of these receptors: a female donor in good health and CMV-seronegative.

Here the CDR3 reads CASRGTGSETQYF. The CDR3 DNA reads TGTGCCAGCAGGGGGACAGGGTCAGAGACCCAGTACTTC. V gene TRBV28 combines with J gene TRBJ2-5; TRBD1 matches at 9 bases. Germline V gene lookup returns CDR1 MDHEN and CDR2 SYDVKM. V dropped 6 bases and J dropped 4; count of bases not matched to a gene: 3. The CDR3 extends over 13 amino acids.

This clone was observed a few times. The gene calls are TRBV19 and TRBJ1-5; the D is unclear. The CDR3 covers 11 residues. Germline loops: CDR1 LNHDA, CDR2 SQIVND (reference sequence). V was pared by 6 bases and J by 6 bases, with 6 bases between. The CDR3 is CASRGGQPQHF. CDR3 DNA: TGTGCCAGTAGAGGCGGTCAGCCCCAGCATTTT.

CDR3 residues: CASSLLGQGNTEAFF. CDR3 coding DNA: TGCGCCAGCAGCTTATTAGGACAGGGTAATACTGAAGCTTTCTTT. J is TRBJ1-1 and V is TRBV5-1, with 8 bases identical to TRBD1. The CDR3 sequence is 15 residues long. With V trimmed by 2 bases and J by 5 bases, 8 bases remained unmatched. Germline CDR1 is SGHRS and CDR2 is YFSETQ. Full variable domain (remainder filled in from reference TRBV5-1 and TRBJ1-1): KAGVTQTPRYLIKTRGQQVTLSCSPISGHRSVSWYQQTPGQGLQFLFEYFSETQRNKGNFPGRFSGRQFSNSRSEMNVSTLELGDSALYLCASSLLGQGNTEAFFGQGTRLTVV.